This record looks at one T cell receptor (beta chain) sequence and its context. The antigen remains unidentified. TRB cDNA was prepared as libraries by UMI-labeled 5' RACE. TCRdb reprocessed the 5' RACE reads; each CDR3 protein has one entry and no DNA is given. The sample's table shows some 130,000 distinct CDR3 sequences. The source of the sample is a study of CXCR3-negative and CXCR3-positive naive CD8 T cells. Overall study findings and caveats: Memory, not naive, CXCR3-negative and CXCR3-positive cells differed in TRBV-TRBJ usage. Greater hydrophobicity was found in TRB CDR3s of CXCR3-positive naive cells than of CXCR3-negative naive cells. Both naive subsets showed comparably high diversity, and memory CD8+ cells showed much lower diversity.

The CDR3 covers 16 residues. CDR1 is MNHNS, CDR2 SASEGT, per germline. Sequences were obtained from naive CXCR3- CD8+ T cells from blood. The subset: CD45RO-CCR7+CD27+CD95- naive CD8+ T cells lacking CXCR3 (TNR3-). This receptor was obtained from a human donor in good health. Some clones in this sample may be carry-over from other donors' samples. The rearrangement joins TRBV6-1 to TRBJ2-1. The CDR3 sequence is CASSELGDSSYNEQFF.